This T cell receptor beta chain was found in a study of identical twins (dated by TCRdb to the mid-2010s). About the study as a whole: The study deep-sequenced TCR alpha and beta repertoires from monozygotic twins, unrelated adults of various ages and cord blood to test whether fetal clonotypes persist. To rule out contamination, the twin experiments were replicated at different times with different library preparation protocols. Broader findings and caveats from the paper: Compared with coincidental sharing between unrelated individuals, out-of-frame TCR alpha sequences shared between twins showed an excess of sequences with low generation probability. Abundant cord blood beta clonotypes had fewer insertions, young adult naive repertoires showed a similar but weaker trend, and memory repertoires showed no such trend. Excess twin sharing in beta out-of-frame sequences was weaker because fewer shared sequences lowered the signal-to-noise ratio. Invariant T cells such as MAIT and iNKT could partly confound zero-insertion analyses, although diverse VJ usage argued against such confounding for most clonotypes. In monozygotic twins, out-of-frame TCR alpha sharing was systematically underestimated by recombination models, although the models agreed with sharing between unrelated individuals. Because the same donors could not be followed over many years, the conclusions relied on cross-sectional statistical analysis.

Library preparation was by 5' RACE. TCRdb records Illumina HiSeq 2000 as the sequencer. Template switching introduced a universal primer binding site; the final cDNA contained a unique molecular identifier, enabling accurate counting of TCR cDNA molecules. First-strand cDNA for TCR alpha and beta chains was synthesized from specific primers in the conserved constant-segment region. To control for contamination, every cDNA library carried two barcodes: a SMART-Mk sample barcode plus Illumina barcodes. Two successive PCR steps introduced TruSeq adapter sequences along with Illumina sample barcodes. Sequencing of the TCR alpha and beta cDNA libraries was done on the Illumina HiSeq platform using custom primers. The original pipeline was this. Raw reads were processed with MiGEC to extract unique molecular identifiers, and MiXCR was used to determine CDR3 positions. For each individual, recombination models were inferred using an EM algorithm with the repgenHMM and IGoR tools. The analysis of shared clonotypes was done with the tcR package in R, with sharing normalized by the product of cloneset sizes. Out-of-frame nonproductive sequences were analyzed to study raw recombination free of thymic and clonal selection effects. TCRdb trimmed the raw reads at Q25, called clones with MiXCR and kept productive beta chains. Each entry is one CDR3 protein sequence, shown with its most common DNA and genes. TCRdb, rather than the study authors, made the V and J calls. The sample yields under 300,000 distinct CDR3 sequences; about 8.3% were counted once. The ten largest clones add up to roughly 3% of the sample.

About this clonotype itself: This clone's antigen is unknown. No per-base quality is available; no much larger clone lies one base away.

Every donor in the study was a healthy Caucasian. Three pairs of female monozygotic twins, all aged roughly 18 to 29 years, made up the twin cohort. Positive isolation kits from Invitrogen were used to isolate the CD4+ and CD8+ T cell populations. The germline V gene (reference sequence) yields LNHNV for CDR1 and YYDKDF for CDR2. Measured from the cysteine to the phenylalanine, the CDR3 is 14 residues long. The sequence is cut down to CDR3 DNA, 42 bases in frame from base 1. Deletion took 5 bases off V and 4 bases off J, with a span of 14 bases between the germline ends. The same data also went into a second study, on yellow fever vaccine responses in identical twins. The second study reports: The authors reported that the T cell response to vaccination in identical twins appeared partly convergent and partly personalized. In the study, vaccine-responding T cell clones were precisely tracked in identical twins.

The V and J genes are TRBV15 and TRBJ1-1, with the D segment identity uncertain. This clonotype was obtained from a woman aged 18-29 years in good health. Sequenced: CD8+ T cells sorted from blood. The sequenced DNA is TGTGCCACCAGCGAAATAATCCGCCCCACTGAAGCTTTCTTT. Translated, it gives CATSEIIRPTEAFF.